A single TCR beta chain is shown here with its context. Germline V gene lookup returns CDR1 KGHSH and CDR2 LQKENI. Trimming removed 5 bases from V and 0 bases from J, with 13 bases in between. The CDR3 is 15 amino acids. These data originate in a study of CD8 T cells in Susac syndrome. Random hexamers were used to reverse transcribe the RNA input (about 0.5 to 1 ug). Via MiXCR, TCRdb re-called the immunoSEQ multiplex PCR reads, giving one row per CDR3 protein. Among under 350,000 distinct CDR3 sequences listed, 92% were seen once. The sample taken for sequencing was CD4+ T cells from PBMCs. The clonotype was recovered from a human donor with multiple sclerosis. The chain employs TRBV18 and TRBJ1-1, with D possibly matching TRBD1 (5 bases). CDR3 region: CASSTAGEVNTEAFF. CDR3 bases: TGTGCCAGCTCAACGGCGGGGGAAGTGAACACTGAAGCTTTCTTT.